This entry concerns a single T cell receptor (beta chain). Its target is unknown. The data are from a study of identifying expanded T cells in peripheral blood. Broader study findings: Over approximately two and four weeks, about 15 and 18 clones changed, versus around 1.2 between replicates. Clone count variance between roughly two-week samples rose with total template count.

No infections or other immune events were documented during collection. The CDR3 extends over 15 amino acids. Germline CDR1 is SGHAT and CDR2 is FQNNGV. The V gene lost 3 bases and the J gene lost 3 bases, with 15 bases spanning the gap. Using immunoSEQ multiplex PCR, the repertoire was profiled, and TCRdb retains in-frame clones only, with some absent. The table has approximately 120,000 clones, more than 75% seen once. Sample: blood. This rearrangement joins TRBV11-2 to TRBJ2-7, with D possibly being TRBD1 (6 bases). The receptor comes from a person between 18 and 70 years old in good health. CDR3 sequence (DNA): TGTGCCAGCAGCTTTAAGGGGACACCGATCTACGAGCAGTACTTC. This sequence encodes CASSFKGTPIYEQYF.